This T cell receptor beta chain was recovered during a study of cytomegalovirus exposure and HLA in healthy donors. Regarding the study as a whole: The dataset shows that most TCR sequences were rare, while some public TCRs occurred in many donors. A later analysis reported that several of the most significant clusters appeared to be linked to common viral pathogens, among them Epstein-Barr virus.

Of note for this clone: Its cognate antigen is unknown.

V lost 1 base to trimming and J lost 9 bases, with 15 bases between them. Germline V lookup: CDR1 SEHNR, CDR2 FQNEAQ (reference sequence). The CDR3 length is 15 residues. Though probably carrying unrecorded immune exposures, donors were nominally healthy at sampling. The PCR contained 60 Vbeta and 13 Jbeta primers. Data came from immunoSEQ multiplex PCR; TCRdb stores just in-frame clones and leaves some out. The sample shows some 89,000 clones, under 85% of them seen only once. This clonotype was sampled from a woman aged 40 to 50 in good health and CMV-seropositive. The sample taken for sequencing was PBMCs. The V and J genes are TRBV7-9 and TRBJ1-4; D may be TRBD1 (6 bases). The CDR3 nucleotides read TGTGCCAGCAGCTTAGACGCAGGGGTGGGGAAAAAACTGTTTTTT. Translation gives CASSLDAGVGKKLFF.